The clone carrying this TCR beta chain has only a few counts. Germline trimming cut 0 bases from V and 0 bases from J; bases unmatched to any gene: 4. There are 17 residues in the CDR3. Germline CDR1 DFQATT, CDR2 SNEGSKA (reference sequence). This record comes from a study of blood T cells in healthy people across ages. Study summary: Per two T cells, template switching captured roughly one barcoded beta molecule.

The second PCR ran about 6 to 12 cycles with a sample-barcoded 5' primer and J-beta primers. A single record per CDR3 protein comes from TCRdb applying MiXCR to the 5' RACE reads. The sample contains 750,000 to 850,000 distinct CDR3 sequences, 25% of which appear only once. This sample was also put to use in a study of T cells of mothers and their children.

Sequencing was done on a sample of blood. The V gene is TRBV20-1, the J gene TRBJ1-6, with TRBD1 matching 8 bases. This TCR came from a boy aged 5-17 years in good health. CDR3 loop: CSARDDGQGSYNSPLHF. As DNA, the CDR3 is TGCAGTGCTAGAGATGACGGACAGGGCTCCTATAATTCACCCCTCCACTTT.